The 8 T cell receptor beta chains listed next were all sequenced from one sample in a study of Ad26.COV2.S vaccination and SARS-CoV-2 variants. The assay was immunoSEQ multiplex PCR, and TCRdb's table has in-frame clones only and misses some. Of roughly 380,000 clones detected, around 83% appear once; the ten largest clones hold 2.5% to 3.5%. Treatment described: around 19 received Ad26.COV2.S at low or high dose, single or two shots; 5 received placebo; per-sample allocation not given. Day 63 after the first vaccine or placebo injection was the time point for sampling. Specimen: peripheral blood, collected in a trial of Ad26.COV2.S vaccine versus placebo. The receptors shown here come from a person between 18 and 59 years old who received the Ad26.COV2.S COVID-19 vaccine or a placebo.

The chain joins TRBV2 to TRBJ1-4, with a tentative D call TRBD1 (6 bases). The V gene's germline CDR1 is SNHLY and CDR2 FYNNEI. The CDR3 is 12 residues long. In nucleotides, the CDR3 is TGTGCAGAAGGGGGGCTGAGTGAAAAACTGTTTTTT. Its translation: CAEGGLSEKLFF.

This chain's CDR3 is CASSLVPTSFEQYF. The CDR3 nucleotides are TGTGCCAGCAGCTTAGTTCCGACTAGCTTCGAGCAGTACTTC. The rearrangement joins TRBV7-2 to TRBJ2-7, with 7 bases lining up with TRBD2. The V gene end was trimmed by 1 base and the J gene end by 6 bases; junction bases not matched to a gene: 6. The CDR3 is 14 residues long. CDR1 and CDR2 (germline): SGHTA, FQGNSA. Full variable domain (outside the CDR3, taken from reference TRBV7-2 and TRBJ2-7): GAGVSQSPSNKVTEKGKDVELRCDPISGHTALYWYRQSLGQGLEFLIYFQGNSAPDKSGLPSDRFSAERTGGSVSTLTIQRTQQEDSAVYLCASSLVPTSFEQYFGPGTRLTVT.

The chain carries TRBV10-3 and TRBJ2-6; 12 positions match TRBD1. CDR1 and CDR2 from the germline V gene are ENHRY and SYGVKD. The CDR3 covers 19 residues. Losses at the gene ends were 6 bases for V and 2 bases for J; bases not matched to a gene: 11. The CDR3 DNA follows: TGTGCCATCAGAGGAGACCGGGACAGGGGGCGAACTGGGGCCAACGTCCTGACTTTC. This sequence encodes CAIRGDRDRGRTGANVLTF.

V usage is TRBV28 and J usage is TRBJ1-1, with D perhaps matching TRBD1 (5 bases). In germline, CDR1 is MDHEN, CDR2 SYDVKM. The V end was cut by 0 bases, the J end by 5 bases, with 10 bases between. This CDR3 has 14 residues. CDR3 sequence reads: CASSLWGGRTEAFF. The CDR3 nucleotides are TGTGCCAGCAGTTTATGGGGGGGGAGGACTGAAGCTTTCTTT.

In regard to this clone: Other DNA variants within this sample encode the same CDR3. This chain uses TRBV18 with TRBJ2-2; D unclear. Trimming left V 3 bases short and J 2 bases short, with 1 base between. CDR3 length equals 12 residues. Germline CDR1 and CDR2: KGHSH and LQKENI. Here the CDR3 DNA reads TGTGCCAGCTCACCCAACACCGGGGAGCTGTTTTTT. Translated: CASSPNTGELFF.

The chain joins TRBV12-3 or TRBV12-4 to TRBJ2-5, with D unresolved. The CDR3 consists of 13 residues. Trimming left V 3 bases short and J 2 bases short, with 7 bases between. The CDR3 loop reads CASSLTEQETQYF. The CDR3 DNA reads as TGTGCCAGCAGTTTGACGGAACAAGAGACCCAGTACTTC.

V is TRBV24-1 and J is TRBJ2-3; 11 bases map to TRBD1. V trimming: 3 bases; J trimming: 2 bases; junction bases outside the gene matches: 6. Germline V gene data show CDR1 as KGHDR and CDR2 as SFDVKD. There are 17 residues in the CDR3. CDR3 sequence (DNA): TGTGCCACCAGTGATCTCCCCGGACAGGGGGCCACAGATACGCAGTATTTT. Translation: CATSDLPGQGATDTQYF.

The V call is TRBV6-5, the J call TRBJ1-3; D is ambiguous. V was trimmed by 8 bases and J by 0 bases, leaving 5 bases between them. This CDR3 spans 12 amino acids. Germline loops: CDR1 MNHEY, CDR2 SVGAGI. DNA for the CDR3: TGTGCCAGCCACGACTCTGGAAACACCATATATTTT. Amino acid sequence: CASHDSGNTIYF.